This record looks at one TCR beta chain sequence and its context. Its specificity is unknown. TCR beta CDR3 sequences were amplified from RNA transcripts. The HTBI set primed first-round TCR CDR3 RT-PCR. TCRdb re-called the multiplex PCR reads through MiXCR, storing one row per CDR3 protein. Among almost 600,000 distinct CDR3 sequences listed, around 42% were seen once. Patients aged 18 to 65 had newly diagnosed hyperthyroidism that had lasted under 2 months. The sample originates from a study of T cells in Graves' hyperthyroidism and ophthalmopathy. Germline V gives CDR1 SEHNR, CDR2 FQNEAQ (reference sequence). Deletions cut 1 base from V and 10 bases from J, with 11 bases between. There are 14 residues in the CDR3. Findings and limits, study-wide: Ophthalmopathy cases were set apart from stable hyperthyroidism by a 13 V-J model.

The source of this sequence is a woman between 18 and 29 years old with Graves' hyperthyroidism. The sample taken for sequencing was peripheral blood or thyroid tissue (not recorded which). V is TRBV7-9 and J is TRBJ1-6; no reliable D call. CDR3 sequence: CASSLGSEGSPLHF. CDR3 coding DNA: TGTGCCAGCAGCTTAGGGAGTGAGGGATCACCCCTCCACTTT.